The 10 T cell receptor beta chains below come from one sample, sequenced in a study of T cell repertoires in cytomegalovirus infection. TCRdb analysed the reads with MiXCR anew, one entry per CDR3 protein. Here the sample spans fewer than 850,000 distinct CDR3 sequences, roughly 29% being singletons. For these receptors, no antigen is known. Sequenced here: cultured CD8+ T cells from PBMCs, sampled from culture after CMV antigen stimulation. Source of these receptors: a human donor in good health (CMV status not recorded). Some clones in this sample may be carry-over from other donors' samples.

This rearrangement joins TRBV25-1 to TRBJ1-2, with a possible D match to TRBD1 (5 bases). The CDR3 is made up of 17 amino acids. Germline assignment: CDR1 MGHDK and CDR2 SYGVNS. Trimming removed 0 bases from V and 2 bases from J, with 16 bases in between. For the CDR3, the DNA is TGTGCCAGCAGTGAATACCGCCGGGGGGGAGGAAACTATGGCTACACCTTC. It specifies CASSEYRRGGGNYGYTF.

Concerning this clonotype itself: This likely comes from a read error, as the CDR3 has no conserved phenylalanine or tryptophan at its end. V usage is TRBV7-8 and J usage is TRBJ2-1, with 9 nucleotides matching TRBD1. This CDR3 comprises 16 residues. After removal of 4 bases from V and 3 bases from J, the junction contained 7 bases not matched to a gene. CDR1 is SGHVS and CDR2 is FQNEAQ in the germline V gene. The DNA of the CDR3 is TGTGCCAGCAGCTACTACAGGGGGCAACGCTACAATGAGCAGTTCTAC. Amino acids: CASSYYRGQRYNEQFY.

This clonotype was counted many times. The V gene is TRBV7-2, the J gene TRBJ2-5; TRBD1 aligns across 7 bases. The CDR3 length is 14 residues. Germline-derived CDR1 and CDR2 are SGHTA and FQGNSA. V lost 7 bases, J lost 2 bases, and 7 bases stayed unmatched. CDR3 amino acids: CASTKGQQQETQYF. The CDR3 region has the DNA TGTGCCAGCACTAAGGGACAGCAACAAGAGACCCAGTACTTC.

This clonotype occurred many times. The chain recombines TRBV7-6 with TRBJ2-3, with 11 bases that match TRBD1. V lost 5 bases to trimming and J lost 5 bases; unmatched junction nucleotides: 15. CDR3 length: 18 amino acids. Germline-derived CDR1 and CDR2 are SGHVS and FNYEAQ. The CDR3 region has the DNA TGTGCCAGCAGCCCCTTTTCCTCGGACAGGGGGCATGAAGATACGCAGTATTTT. It yields the protein CASSPFSSDRGHEDTQYF.

This clonotype was counted a few times. V is TRBV7-8 and J is TRBJ1-6; D not certain. V shed 5 bases and J shed 1 base, with 15 bases lying between them. The CDR3 has 17 residues. The germline CDR1 and CDR2 sequences are SGHVS and FQNEAQ. The CDR3 protein is CASSAWTRRSYNSPLHF. The DNA for the CDR3 is TGTGCCAGCAGCGCTTGGACTCGGAGGTCCTATAATTCACCCCTCCACTTT.

This clonotype appeared many times. V is TRBV6-1 and J is TRBJ1-5; 8 bases line up with TRBD1. V gave up 2 bases and J gave up 1 base; unmatched junction bases: 1. The CDR3 consists of 15 residues. The V gene's germline CDR1 is MNHNS and CDR2 SASEGT. CDR3 nucleotide sequence: TGTGCCAGCAGTGAACAGGGGGCGAGCAATCAGCCCCAGCATTTT. Translating it yields CASSEQGASNQPQHF.

The chain has TRBV14 and TRBJ1-1; D uncertain. This CDR3 contains 14 residues. Trimming pared 2 bases from V and 4 bases from J, leaving 11 bases between. From germline, CDR1 is SGHDN and CDR2 FVKESK. The CDR3 nucleotides are TGTGCCAGCAGCCAAACGACAAGGCCCACTGAAGCTTTCTTT. Its translation is CASSQTTRPTEAFF.

The chain links TRBV6-2 or TRBV6-3 to TRBJ2-1, with no clear D. Germline V gene lookup returns CDR1 MNHEY and CDR2 SVGEGT. This CDR3 has 15 amino acids. Trimming took off 5 bases at V and 0 bases at J, with 11 bases between the two ends. This CDR3 reads CASSPTGLSYNEQFF. DNA of the CDR3: TGTGCCAGCAGTCCGACTGGCCTCTCCTACAATGAGCAGTTCTTC.

This clonotype has a count of ten or more. The rearrangement links TRBV7-2 to TRBJ2-5; TRBD1 might be the D (5 bases). From germline, CDR1 is SGHTA and CDR2 FQGNSA. V lost 1 base, J lost 3 bases, and 12 bases lay in between. The CDR3 covers 15 residues. CDR3 amino acids: CASSLGQTGKETQYF. DNA of the CDR3: TGTGCCAGCAGCTTAGGACAGACCGGTAAAGAGACCCAGTACTTC.

The chain employs TRBV28 and TRBJ2-3; the match to TRBD2 covers 11 bases. CDR1 and CDR2 (germline): MDHEN, SYDVKM. Trimming removed 2 bases from V and 4 bases from J; junction bases left unmatched: 8. The CDR3 spans 17 residues. This CDR3 reads CASSLTQVAGGADTQYF. The CDR3 nucleotides are TGTGCCAGCAGTTTAACCCAAGTAGCGGGGGGGGCAGATACGCAGTATTTT.